Listed below are T cell receptor beta chains from one sample, sequenced in a study of human T cells and chemical hapten exposure. TCRdb reprocessed the RACE reads with MiXCR, giving one entry per CDR3 protein. The sample includes approximately 90,000 distinct CDR3 sequences, about 8.5% of them seen just once. The material sequenced was whole blood, taken in connection with sensitization to the hapten diphenylcyclopropenone (DPC). Receptors were obtained from a middle-aged man with alopecia areata. Some clones in this sample may be carry-over from other donors' samples. Each CDR3 is given with its conserved first and last residue. The order of the fields is V gene, D gene, J gene, clone size, CDR3 protein, CDR3 DNA. A D gene is named only where the DNA matches it firmly. Where a row states a size, it is once, few, many or the class of an expanded clone; other rows omit it.

>TRBV10-3|-|TRBJ2-6|-
CAISGTLGSGSGANVLTF
TGTGCCATCAGTGGGACCCTAGGATCTGGCTCTGGGGCCAACGTCCTGACTTTC
>TRBV20-1|TRBD1|TRBJ1-1|many
CSARGIDRGLRTEAFF
TGCAGTGCTAGAGGGATAGACAGGGGATTGAGGACTGAAGCTTTCTTT
>TRBV7-9|-|TRBJ1-1|many
CASSPSPNEAFF
TGTGCCAGCAGCCCGAGTCCGAATGAAGCTTTCTTT
>TRBV6-2/TRBV6-3|TRBD2|TRBJ2-1|many
CASSYPGLARAGEQFF
TGTGCCAGCAGTTACCCGGGACTAGCTAGGGCAGGCGAGCAGTTCTTC
>TRBV29-1|TRBD2|TRBJ2-3|-
CSVVPGGGDTQYF
TGCAGCGTGGTACCGGGGGGTGGAGATACGCAGTATTTT
>TRBV29-1|-|TRBJ2-7|few
CSVGDRGGGYEQYF
TGCAGCGTTGGAGACAGGGGAGGGGGATACGAGCAGTACTTC
>TRBV14|-|TRBJ1-2|few
CASSQGGYVGYTF
TGTGCCAGCAGCCAGGGAGGTTACGTTGGCTACACCTTC
>TRBV20-1|-|TRBJ2-3|few
CSARKGGTDTQYF
TGCAGTGCTAGGAAGGGGGGAACAGATACGCAGTATTTT
>TRBV5-1|-|TRBJ1-1|-
CASSLEGWSRTPTEAFF
TGCGCCAGCAGCTTAGAGGGTTGGTCGAGGACGCCCACTGAAGCTTTCTTT
>TRBV5-1|-|TRBJ2-7|-
CVSSLGVGSDEQYF
TGCGTCAGCAGCTTGGGAGTAGGATCCGACGAGCAGTACTTC
>TRBV20-1|-|TRBJ1-2|many
CGVLGYNGYTF
TGCGGCGTGTTAGGATACAATGGCTACACCTTC
>TRBV27|-|TRBJ2-1|-
CASSSSWRGEQFF
TGTGCCAGCAGTTCCTCCTGGCGTGGTGAGCAGTTCTTC